This is a list of T cell receptor beta chains from one sample in a study of T-cell reconstitution after alpha-beta-depleted transplantation in children. MiXCR, run by TCRdb on the PCR reads, gives a single entry per CDR3 protein. The data contain some 440,000 distinct CDR3 sequences, 16% of them singletons. Sequences were derived from PBMCs, mostly from graft donor cells, sampled 360 days after TCRalphabeta/CD19-depleted stem cell transplant. All receptors come from a boy in the first two years of life who had a stem cell transplant for Wiskott-Aldrich syndrome, so the T cells may come from the graft donor. The CDR3 runs from the conserved cysteine through the conserved F or W. The D gene is left open where the match is weak. Some rows mark clone size as missing; the rest say once, few, many or name a class of expanded clone.

>NA|NA|TRBV29-1|TRBJ2-5
TGCAGCGTTCGTACCCGCCCGGGCGGGAAACAAGAGACCCAGTACTTC
CSVRTRPGGKQETQYF
>NA|NA|TRBV12-3/TRBV12-4|TRBJ2-1
TGTGCCAGCAGTTTATATCCCGTGACAGGGAGGGGTGAGCAGTTCTTC
CASSLYPVTGRGEQFF
>TRBD2|once|TRBV7-9|TRBJ2-1
TGTGCCAGCAGCTCCACTGGCGGGAGTCTCTTC
CASSSTGGSLF
>NA|few|TRBV5-1|TRBJ1-6
TGCGCCAGCAGCTTGGTATTCGGGGATAATTCACCCCTCCACTTT
CASSLVFGDNSPLHF
>NA|few|TRBV14|TRBJ2-1
TGTGCCAGCAGCCAAGATAGCGGCTACAATGAGCAGTTCTTC
CASSQDSGYNEQFF
>NA|NA|TRBV29-1|TRBJ2-7
TGCAGCGTTGGCCCACAGATCCACGAGCAGTACTTC
CSVGPQIHEQYF
>NA|many|TRBV28|TRBJ2-2
TGTGCCAGCAGAGGGCAGGGGTACACCGGGGAGCTGTTTTTT
CASRGQGYTGELFF
>TRBD1|many|TRBV20-1|TRBJ2-7
TGCAGTGCTAACAGACAGGGTCTCTACGAGCAGTACTTC
CSANRQGLYEQYF
>TRBD1|few|TRBV11-2|TRBJ2-5
TGTGCCAGCAGCCCGGGGACAGGGGCTATCCAAGAGACCCAGTACTTC
CASSPGTGAIQETQYF
>TRBD1|few|TRBV6-5|TRBJ2-7
TGTGCCAGCAGTTACACAGGGACAGGCATATACGAGCAGTACTTC
CASSYTGTGIYEQYF
>TRBD2|few|TRBV6-1|TRBJ2-7
TGTGCCAGCAGTAATCAGCGGGACTCCTACGAGCAGTACTTC
CASSNQRDSYEQYF
>NA|few|TRBV6-5|TRBJ2-1
TGTGCCAGCAGCTACAGGAGCTACAATGAGCAGTTCTTC
CASSYRSYNEQFF
>TRBD2|few|TRBV5-1|TRBJ2-1
TGCGCCAGCGCGGTTGGGGTAGCGGGAGCGGGCAATGAGCAGTTCTTC
CASAVGVAGAGNEQFF
>TRBD2|few|TRBV5-5|TRBJ2-1
TGTGCCAGCAGCTTCGGACTAGCGGGAGTTCCCTACAATGAGCAGTTCTTC
CASSFGLAGVPYNEQFF
>TRBD1|NA|TRBV7-2|TRBJ2-7
TGTGCCAGCAGCTTCCCGGGACAGGTCTACGAGCAGTACTTC
CASSFPGQVYEQYF
>TRBD2|NA|TRBV7-2|TRBJ2-7
TGTGCCAGCAGCTTAGGACTAGCGGGAGGGTACGAGCAGTACTTC
CASSLGLAGGYEQYF
>NA|few|TRBV6-5|TRBJ2-5
TGTGCCAGCGGGGGAGGCCAAGAGACCCAGTACTTC
CASGGGQETQYF
>NA|few|TRBV5-1|TRBJ1-2
TGCGCCAGCAGCTTGGCCCAGGCGACGAGCTACACCTTC
CASSLAQATSYTF
>TRBD2|many|TRBV12-3/TRBV12-4|TRBJ2-7
TGTGCCAGCAGTTTGGCCTCTAGCTGGCGGGAGGGCCCCTACGAGCAGTACTTC
CASSLASSWREGPYEQYF
>NA|few|TRBV6-5|TRBJ2-7
TGTGCCAGCAGTTACTCTTGGAGGGAGAACTCCTACGAGCAGTACTTC
CASSYSWRENSYEQYF
>NA|NA|TRBV6-1|TRBJ1-1
TGTGCCAGCAGTGAACCCAGGGTTGGGACTGAAGCTTTCTTT
CASSEPRVGTEAFF
>NA|few|TRBV24-1|TRBJ2-5
TGTGCCACCAGTGATTTGGGGTACCAAGAGACCCAGTACTTC
CATSDLGYQETQYF
>NA|NA|TRBV13|TRBJ2-3
TGTGCCAGCAGCTTAGCAGCGGAGGAAACAGATACGCAGTATTTT
CASSLAAEETDTQYF
>NA|many|TRBV28|TRBJ2-5
TGTGCCAGCAGTTTGCTAGGGAGGCAAGAGACCCAGTACTTC
CASSLLGRQETQYF
>NA|few|TRBV15|TRBJ2-7
TGTGCCACCAGCAGAGAAGGTTTCTCCTACGAGCAGTACTTC
CATSREGFSYEQYF
>NA|few|TRBV7-2|TRBJ2-1
TGTGCCAGCAGCCGAGGGTCCAGGGTGGCCTACAATGAGCAGTTCTTC
CASSRGSRVAYNEQFF
>TRBD1|NA|TRBV6-5|TRBJ2-7
TGTGCCAGCAGTTACACAGGGGGCCTGGGGGAGCAGTACTTC
CASSYTGGLGEQYF
>NA|few|TRBV4-2|TRBJ2-1
TGTGCCAGCAGCCAAGCCCCGAGGGAGGGGGGGATATACAATGAGCAGTTCTTC
CASSQAPREGGIYNEQFF
>NA|few|TRBV3-1|TRBJ2-5
TGTGCCAGCAGCCAAGATGCTAGCACGGAGACCCAGTACTTC
CASSQDASTETQYF
>NA|NA|TRBV14|TRBJ2-7
TGTGCCAGCAGCCAAGGAAGATGGTGGGCGGAGCAGTACTTC
CASSQGRWWAEQYF
>TRBD2|NA|TRBV5-1|TRBJ2-1
TGCGCCAGCAGCTTGATATCAGCGGGGGATGAGCAGTTCTTC
CASSLISAGDEQFF
>TRBD1|NA|TRBV20-1|TRBJ1-2
TGCAGTGCTAGAGACCCTAGAACAGGGGGCAACTATGGCTACACCTTC
CSARDPRTGGNYGYTF
>TRBD2|few|TRBV5-1|TRBJ2-5
TGCGCCAGCAGCCCAGGACTAGCGGGGACTGAGACCCAGTACTTC
CASSPGLAGTETQYF
>NA|once|TRBV9|TRBJ2-6
TGTGCCAGCAGCGCCCGAGGGGAGGCTGGGGCCAACGTCCTGACTTTC
CASSARGEAGANVLTF
>NA|few|TRBV20-1|TRBJ2-7
TGCAGTGCTAGAGATCGCCAGTTCTCCTACGAGCAGTACTTC
CSARDRQFSYEQYF
>NA|NA|TRBV6-2/TRBV6-3|TRBJ1-1
TGTGCCAGCAGTGATCAGGGGAGGCACACTGAAGCTTTCTTT
CASSDQGRHTEAFF
>NA|NA|TRBV7-8|TRBJ2-5
TGTGCCAGCAGCTTACGGAAGTTTATCGGGACCATACGGGATCAAGAGACCCAGTACTTC
CASSLRKFIGTIRDQETQYF
>NA|NA|TRBV20-1|TRBJ2-7
TGCAGTGCTCCCGACAGGTCCTACGAGCAGTACTTC
CSAPDRSYEQYF
>NA|NA|TRBV4-1|TRBJ1-3
TGCGCCAGCAGCGTATACTCTGGAAACACCATATATTTT
CASSVYSGNTIYF
>NA|NA|TRBV10-3|TRBJ2-2
TGTGCCAGCGGGACAGTTATCCCGAACACCGGGGAGCTGTTTTTT
CASGTVIPNTGELFF
>TRBD1|few|TRBV5-5|TRBJ2-1
TGTGCCAGCAGTAAGGGGACAGGGTCCTCCTACAATGAGCAGTTCTTC
CASSKGTGSSYNEQFF
>NA|many|TRBV12-3/TRBV12-4|TRBJ2-7
TGTGCCAGCAGTCCGGGTCGCTCCTACGAGCAGTACTTC
CASSPGRSYEQYF
>NA|NA|TRBV18|TRBJ2-1
TGTGCCAGCTCCCGTACCACGAGCTCCTACAATGAGCAGTTCTTC
CASSRTTSSYNEQFF
>NA|NA|TRBV12-3/TRBV12-4|TRBJ1-5
TGTGCCAGCAGACCCTCCGGACCGCAACCCCAGCCCCAGCATTTT
CASRPSGPQPQPQHF
>NA|few|TRBV24-1|TRBJ2-5
TGTGCCACCAGTGAGAAGAGCTTAACGAGGACCCAGTACTTC
CATSEKSLTRTQYF
>NA|NA|TRBV18|TRBJ2-7
TGTGCCAGCTCACCACCGGGGACGCAGAGGTACTTC
CASSPPGTQRYF
>NA|few|TRBV5-1|TRBJ2-1
TGCGCCAGCAGCTTCTCCCCTGCGGGGACGCCGAATGAGCAGTTCTTC
CASSFSPAGTPNEQFF
>NA|few|TRBV12-3/TRBV12-4|TRBJ2-5
TGTGCCAGCAGTCCGGCCGCCCGGGGGTTAGAGACCCAGTACTTC
CASSPAARGLETQYF
>TRBD1|NA|TRBV30|TRBJ2-1
TGTGCCTGGAGTGTACCCAGGGGGAAATCCTACAATGAGCAGTTCTTC
CAWSVPRGKSYNEQFF
>NA|NA|TRBV5-1|TRBJ2-7
TGCGCCAGCAGCCGGGGCTCAGAGCTCCTCTACGAGCAGTACTTC
CASSRGSELLYEQYF
>NA|many|TRBV20-1|TRBJ2-1
TGCAGTGCTAGTGCCGTGAGCTCCTACAATGAGCAGTTCTTC
CSASAVSSYNEQFF
>TRBD1|few|TRBV11-1|TRBJ2-7
TGTGCCAGCAGTAAACGCCCGAAGGGGACAGGCATTGGCTACGAGCAGTACTTC
CASSKRPKGTGIGYEQYF
>NA|NA|TRBV5-6|TRBJ2-6
TGTGCCAGCAGCTTGCATCGACGGAGTAACTCTGGGGCCAACGTCCTGACTTTC
CASSLHRRSNSGANVLTF
>NA|NA|TRBV5-1|TRBJ2-2
TGCGCCAGCAGCTTGATGGTCAGGGACACCGGGGAGCTGTTTTTT
CASSLMVRDTGELFF
>NA|NA|TRBV2|TRBJ2-3
TGTGCCAGCAGTGAAACAGGACTTTCCCCCACAGATACGCAGTATTTT
CASSETGLSPTDTQYF
>NA|few|TRBV7-9|TRBJ1-1
TGTGCCAGCAGCATCGGGGCGAACACTGAAGCTTTCTTT
CASSIGANTEAFF
>NA|many|TRBV5-1|TRBJ2-1
TGCGCCAGCAGCCCAATCCAAGGTACCAATGAGCAGTTCTTC
CASSPIQGTNEQFF
>NA|few|TRBV7-8|TRBJ1-2
TGTGCCAGCAGCTTAATTGGCCATGGCTACACCTTC
CASSLIGHGYTF